The clone carrying this TCR beta chain was seen at least ten times. The data were produced by immunoSEQ multiplex PCR, yet TCRdb's version contains in-frame clones alone and is incomplete. This sample has 300,000 to 350,000 clones, with 89% found just once. The data are from a study of blood T cell repertoires in COVID-19. Overall study context: Samples taken during acute and convalescent COVID-19 were collected in the United States, Italy and Spain.

The ends were cut back, 4 bases at V and 3 bases at J, with 12 bases in the middle. In germline, CDR1 is MDHEN, CDR2 SYDVKM. The CDR3 has 14 amino acids. J is TRBJ1-1 and V is TRBV28; no definite D call. The sample taken for sequencing was peripheral blood. This clonotype originated in a woman aged 55-70 years with COVID-19, enrolled during active disease. CDR3 protein: CASSWSGMDTEAFF. CDR3 bases: TGTGCCAGCAGTTGGTCAGGAATGGACACTGAAGCTTTCTTT. The full variable domain, in which reference TRBV28 and TRBJ1-1 provide the parts outside the CDR3, is DVKVTQSSRYLVKRTGEKVFLECVQDMDHENMFWYRQDPGLGLRLIYFSYDVKMKEKGDIPEGYSVSREKKERFSLILESASTNQTSMYLCASSWSGMDTEAFFGQGTRLTVV.